This TCR beta chain derives from a study of spatial heterogeneity in lung cancer. The CDR3 has 14 residues. Germline CDR1 and CDR2: MDHEN and SYDVKM. V gave up 3 bases and J gave up 3 bases; unmatched junction bases: 2. This clonotype was recorded at least ten times. Its cognate antigen is unknown. Study observations and caveats: The study found ubiquitous expanded tumor TCRs in blood more at resection than follow-up.

Each molecule of TCR cDNA was tagged with one unique molecular identifier. TCRdb re-called the 5' RACE reads with MiXCR, one entry per CDR3 protein. The sample contains 4,200 or so distinct CDR3 sequences, around a tenth of which appear only once. Time point defined: sample taken at primary tumor resection. Sequencing covered unsorted whole RNA taken from tumor, nontumor lung or frozen PBMC. Untreated early-stage non-small cell lung cancer patients, around 70 in total, were the donors. This sequence joins TRBV28 and TRBJ2-3; TRBD2 matches 8 bases. The sample was PBMCs, taken at surgery. This receptor was obtained from a male donor with early-stage non-small cell lung cancer. In DNA form, the CDR3 reads TGTGCCAGCAGTTTTCTAGCGGGTACAGATACGCAGTATTTT. Protein: CASSFLAGTDTQYF.